Below are 7 T cell receptor beta chains sequenced from a single sample in a study of blood T cell repertoires in COVID-19. Clones were read by immunoSEQ multiplex PCR, and TCRdb kept only the in-frame ones, dropping some. The sample has 230,000 or so clones, about nine tenths seen once. Material: PBMCs or T cells enriched from blood (not recorded which). All receptors come from a woman in her twenties or thirties who had recovered from COVID-19.

The rearrangement uses TRBV25-1 and TRBJ2-1, with a tentative D call TRBD1 (6 bases). V dropped 3 bases and J dropped 0 bases, with 15 bases sitting between them. This CDR3 is 17 amino acids long. Germline CDR1 reads MGHDK; CDR2 reads SYGVNS. For the CDR3, the DNA is TGTGCCAGCAGTGATCCGACAGGTCGCAGCTCCTACAATGAGCAGTTCTTC. Encoded protein: CASSDPTGRSSYNEQFF.

V usage is TRBV25-1 and J usage is TRBJ1-6; 7 bases fit TRBD1. Trimming cost V 8 bases and J 6 bases; bases outside gene matches: 7. The germline V gene encodes CDR1 MGHDK and CDR2 SYGVNS. The CDR3 spans 14 residues. The CDR3 DNA reads TGTGCCAGCTCTTTGACAGGGACTAATTCACCCCTCCACTTT. Translation gives CASSLTGTNSPLHF.

The CDR3 spells CATSRDRVANSPLHF. The CDR3 coding sequence is TGTGCCACCAGCAGAGATCGGGTGGCCAATTCACCCCTCCACTTT. The chain combines TRBV15 with TRBJ1-6; D is unresolved. Deletions cut 0 bases from V and 7 bases from J, with 10 bases between. CDR1 is LNHNV and CDR2 is YYDKDF in the germline V gene (reference sequence). This CDR3 is built from 15 residues.

The chain combines TRBV4-3 with TRBJ2-1; 7 nucleotides align to TRBD2. Germline V gene data show CDR1 as LGHNA and CDR2 as YSLEER. This CDR3 is built from 18 residues. The V and J ends lost 0 bases and 0 bases, in that order; junction bases with no gene match: 8. The CDR3 sequence is CASSQDLGGGPSYNEQFF. DNA of the CDR3: TGCGCCAGCAGCCAAGATTTGGGGGGGGGTCCCTCCTACAATGAGCAGTTCTTC.

V and J are TRBV6-2 or TRBV6-3 and TRBJ2-7; 8 bases are a match to TRBD1. Trimming cost V 6 bases and J 0 bases; bases outside gene matches: 7. The CDR3 extends over 15 amino acids. CDR1 MNHEY and CDR2 SVGEGT come from the germline V gene. CDR3 in amino acids: CASSRQGLYSYEQYF. CDR3 nucleotides: TGTGCCAGCAGCCGACAGGGGCTATACTCCTACGAGCAGTACTTC.

This clone was observed a handful of times. V usage is TRBV25-1 and J usage is TRBJ1-1; D remains unclear. The CDR3 runs 11 residues. V dropped 4 bases and J dropped 4 bases, with 4 bases sitting between them. Per germline, CDR1 MGHDK and CDR2 SYGVNS. The CDR3 region has the DNA TGTGCCAGCAGTGGTATCACTGAAGCTTTCTTT. Protein: CASSGITEAFF.

Comment on this clone: This sample also contains other DNA sequences that code for the same CDR3. This sequence joins TRBV4-3 and TRBJ1-6; TRBD1 matches at 7 bases. The V gene end was trimmed by 0 bases and the J gene end by 8 bases; junction bases not matched to a gene: 4. Germline V lookup: CDR1 LGHNA, CDR2 YSLEER. The CDR3 runs 15 residues. CDR3 DNA sequence: TGCGCCAGCAGCCAAGACGTAGGGGGCGATTCACCCCTCCACTTT. This encodes CASSQDVGGDSPLHF.